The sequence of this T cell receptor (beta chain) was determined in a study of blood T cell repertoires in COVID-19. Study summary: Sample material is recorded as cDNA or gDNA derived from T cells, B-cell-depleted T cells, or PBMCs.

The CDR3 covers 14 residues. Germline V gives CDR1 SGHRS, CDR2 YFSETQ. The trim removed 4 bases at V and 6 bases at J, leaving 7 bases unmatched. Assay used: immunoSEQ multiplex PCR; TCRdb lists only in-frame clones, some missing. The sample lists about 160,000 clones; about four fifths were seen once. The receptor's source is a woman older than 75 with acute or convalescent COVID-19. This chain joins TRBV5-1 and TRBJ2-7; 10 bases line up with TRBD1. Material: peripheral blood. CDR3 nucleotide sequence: TGCGCCAGCAGCCCCGGGACAGGGGATCTCGAGCAGTACTTC. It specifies CASSPGTGDLEQYF.